One and the same sample provided the 30 T cell receptor beta chains below, sequenced in a study of CXCR3-negative and CXCR3-positive naive CD8 T cells. Study-level results: TRB CDR3s of CXCR3-positive naive cells were more hydrophobic than those of CXCR3-negative naive cells.

No antigen has been assigned to these receptors. 5' RACE that incorporated UMI labels was used to prepare the TRB cDNA libraries. No DNA is given; TCRdb re-called the 5' RACE reads and lists each CDR3 protein once. The clone table shows 100,000 to 150,000 distinct CDR3 sequences, with the ten largest holding approximately 0.4%. The sample comprised naive CXCR3+ CD8+ T cells from blood. Documented subset: CD45RO-CCR7+CD27+CD95- naive CD8+ T cells expressing CXCR3 (TNR3+). The source is a human donor in good health. Some clones in this sample may be carry-over from other donors' samples.

The chain couples TRBV28 to TRBJ2-1. This CDR3 comprises 14 residues. CDR1 MDHEN and CDR2 SYDVKM come from the germline V gene. The CDR3 sequence: CASSFDGPYNEQFF.

V gene TRBV20-1 combines with J gene TRBJ2-2; TCRdb designates TRBD1, a call that cannot be tested without DNA. The CDR3 covers 15 residues. CDR1 and CDR2 from the germline V gene are DFQATT and SNEGSKA (reference sequence). CDR3 loop: CSASLGQGNTGELFF.

CDR3 residues: CSARDPGRSSYNEQFF. The chain uses TRBV20-1 and TRBJ2-1; the D gene TCRdb calls, TRBD1, cannot be checked with no DNA. The CDR3 length is 16 residues. The germline V gene has CDR1 DFQATT and CDR2 SNEGSKA (reference sequence).

The CDR3 loop is CASSRGGMTYEQYF. The chain recombines TRBV7-2 with TRBJ2-7; there is no DNA to check the TCRdb D call of TRBD1. The CDR3 is 14 residues long. From germline, CDR1 is SGHTA and CDR2 FQGNSA.

The rearrangement links TRBV29-1 to TRBJ2-7; the D call of TRBD2 rests on TCRdb alone, since no DNA is present to check it. The germline CDR1 and CDR2 sequences are SQVTM and ANQGSEA. The CDR3 totals 18 residues. The CDR3 here is CSVGYRAQPSGRTYEQYF.

The V call is TRBV7-9, the J call TRBJ2-1; TCRdb's D gene call, TRBD2, goes unchecked for lack of DNA. The length of the CDR3 is 17 residues. Germline-derived CDR1 and CDR2 are SEHNR and FQNEAQ (reference sequence). CDR3 sequence: CASSPPLAGESYNEQFF.

The chain has TRBV28 and TRBJ2-5; TCRdb selects TRBD2, and the lack of DNA leaves this call unchecked. Germline V gives CDR1 MDHEN, CDR2 SYDVKM. The CDR3 is 17 amino acids. CDR3 region: CASSRLLAGGSIGTQYF.

This chain links TRBV28 with TRBJ2-3. Germline CDR1 MDHEN, CDR2 SYDVKM. The CDR3 is 14 residues long. The CDR3 sequence is CASSLVSRTDTQYF.

The CDR3 sequence is CSVAGRQTSYEQYF. The chain recombines TRBV29-1 with TRBJ2-7. The germline V gene encodes CDR1 SQVTM and CDR2 ANQGSEA. The CDR3 spans 14 residues.

The chain couples TRBV29-1 to TRBJ2-1; TCRdb names TRBD2, which stays unverified in the absence of DNA. CDR3 length: 19 residues. Germline V CDR1 and CDR2: SQVTM, ANQGSEA. This CDR3 is CSVDGTSGGASNNYNEQFF.

The V call is TRBV29-1, the J call TRBJ2-7; without DNA, the TCRdb call of TRBD2 cannot be checked. Germline V lookup: CDR1 SQVTM, CDR2 ANQGSEA. The CDR3 has 13 amino acids. CDR3 protein: CSVAMVAGNEQYF.

The J gene is TRBJ2-4, the V gene TRBV2; TCRdb's D gene call, TRBD1, goes unchecked for lack of DNA. From germline, CDR1 is SNHLY and CDR2 FYNNEI. This CDR3 has 16 residues. The CDR3 loop is CASSYPDRASENIQYF.

This chain links TRBV27 with TRBJ2-1; TCRdb's D call of TRBD1 is untestable without DNA. Per the germline V gene, CDR1 is MNHEY and CDR2 is SMNVEV (reference sequence). CDR3 length: 16 residues. The CDR3 spells CASRLFGQGAYNEQFF.

The V call is TRBV7-9, the J call TRBJ2-1. The CDR3 covers 13 residues. Germline values: CDR1 SEHNR, CDR2 FQNEAQ (reference sequence). Here the CDR3 reads CASSFPSINEQFF.

The chain joins TRBV7-3 to TRBJ2-2; as DNA is missing, the TRBD1 call by TCRdb cannot be tested. CDR1 is SGHTA and CDR2 is FQGTGA in the germline V gene. The CDR3 totals 12 residues. The CDR3 sequence is CASSFGGEELFF. Full variable domain (remainder filled in from reference TRBV7-3 and TRBJ2-2): GAGVSQTPSNKVTEKGKYVELRCDPISGHTALYWYRQSLGQGPEFLIYFQGTGAADDSGLPNDRFFAVRPEGSVSTLKIQRTERGDSAVYLCASSFGGEELFFGEGSRLTVL.

The chain carries TRBV4-2 and TRBJ2-7; TCRdb's assignment of TRBD1 cannot be checked, as there is no DNA. CDR1 and CDR2 from the germline V gene are LGHNA and YNFKEQ. The CDR3 loop spans 14 amino acids. CDR3: CASSQPGQNYEQYF.

The chain recombines TRBV2 with TRBJ1-5. The CDR3 loop spans 18 amino acids. The V gene's germline CDR1 is SNHLY and CDR2 FYNNEI. The CDR3 protein is CASSDRGRGLPSNQPQHF.

The J gene is TRBJ2-2, the V gene TRBV29-1; with no DNA, the TCRdb D assignment of TRBD1 cannot be verified. Germline lookup yields CDR1 SQVTM and CDR2 ANQGSEA. The CDR3 consists of 15 residues. CDR3 loop: CSVEDGTTNTGELFF.

The chain employs TRBV10-3 and TRBJ2-7; absent DNA, TCRdb's TRBD1 call cannot be checked. The CDR3 length is 16 residues. Per the germline V gene, CDR1 is ENHRY and CDR2 is SYGVKD. The CDR3 region is CAISERGGGVVNEQYF.

This CDR3 reads CASSPTEAYEQYF. V usage is TRBV18 and J usage is TRBJ2-7. The CDR3 is 13 residues long. Germline assignment: CDR1 KGHSH and CDR2 LQKENI. Looking up the rest from reference TRBV18 and TRBJ2-7 gives the full variable domain: NAGVMQNPRHLVRRRGQEARLRCSPMKGHSHVYWYRQLPEEGLKFMVYLQKENIIDESGMPKERFSAEFPKEGPSILRIQQVVRGDSAAYFCASSPTEAYEQYFGPGTRLTVT.

The gene calls are TRBV29-1 and TRBJ2-7; TCRdb designates TRBD1, a call that cannot be tested without DNA. The CDR3 contains 13 residues. CDR1 and CDR2 (germline): SQVTM, ANQGSEA. The CDR3 loop is CSARGDGHYEKYF.

CDR3 sequence: CASSPGTSGRPLVETQYF. The genes are TRBV6-6 and TRBJ2-5; TCRdb names TRBD2, which stays unverified in the absence of DNA. Germline assignment: CDR1 MNHNY and CDR2 SVGAGI (reference sequence). This CDR3 region has 18 residues.

The rearrangement uses TRBV7-8 and TRBJ1-4; TCRdb's D gene call, TRBD1, goes unchecked for lack of DNA. This CDR3 is 13 amino acids long. Germline lookup yields CDR1 SGHVS and CDR2 FQNEAQ. This CDR3 reads CASSLDTGVKLFF.

This rearrangement joins TRBV29-1 to TRBJ2-1. This CDR3 comprises 13 residues. Per germline, CDR1 SQVTM and CDR2 ANQGSEA. The CDR3 loop is CSGVGGSYNEQFF.

V gene TRBV7-3 combines with J gene TRBJ2-7; the TCRdb call, TRBD1, lacks DNA for checking. Germline V lookup: CDR1 SGHTA, CDR2 FQGTGA. This CDR3 spans 15 amino acids. The chain's CDR3 is CASSPTGGETYEQYF.

The chain is built from TRBV29-1 and TRBJ2-7; the TCRdb D gene call, TRBD2, has no DNA to confirm it. This CDR3 contains 14 residues. Germline values: CDR1 SQVTM, CDR2 ANQGSEA. The CDR3 is CSVEPGDYSYEQYF.

This chain uses TRBV11-2 with TRBJ1-3. CDR3 size: 15 residues. The germline V gene encodes CDR1 SGHAT and CDR2 FQNNGV. CDR3 amino acids: CASSPRTEPGNTIYF.

The chain joins TRBV24-1 to TRBJ2-7. Germline assignment: CDR1 KGHDR and CDR2 SFDVKD. The CDR3 runs 17 residues. The CDR3 sequence is CATSDSDALGSSYEQYF.

This sequence joins TRBV10-3 and TRBJ1-4; checking the TCRdb D call of TRBD1 is not possible without DNA. The CDR3 extends over 13 amino acids. CDR1 is ENHRY and CDR2 is SYGVKD in the germline V gene. CDR3 region: CATETGADEKLFF.

The J gene is TRBJ2-1, the V gene TRBV9; TCRdb returns TRBD2, unconfirmable since there is no DNA. Germline CDR1 SGDLS, CDR2 YYNGEE. The CDR3 contains 17 residues. CDR3 in amino acids: CASSHPTRTSGHNEQFF. Together with reference TRBV9 and TRBJ2-1, the CDR3 gives the full variable domain: DSGVTQTPKHLITATGQRVTLRCSPRSGDLSVYWYQQSLDQGLQFLIQYYNGEERAKGNILERFSAQQFPDLHSELNLSSLELGDSALYFCASSHPTRTSGHNEQFFGPGTRLTVL.